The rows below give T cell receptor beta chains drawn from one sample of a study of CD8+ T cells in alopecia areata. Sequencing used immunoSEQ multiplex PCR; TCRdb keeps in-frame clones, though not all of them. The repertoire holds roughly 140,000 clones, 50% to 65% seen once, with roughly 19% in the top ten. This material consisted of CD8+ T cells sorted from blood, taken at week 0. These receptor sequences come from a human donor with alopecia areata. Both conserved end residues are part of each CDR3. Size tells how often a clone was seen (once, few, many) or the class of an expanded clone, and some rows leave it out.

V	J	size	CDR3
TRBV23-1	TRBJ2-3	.	CASSQRGESTDTQYF
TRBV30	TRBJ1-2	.	CAWSQGGGLANYGYTF
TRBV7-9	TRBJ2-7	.	CATHGLSYEQYF
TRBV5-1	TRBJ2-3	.	CASSPRTSMADTQYF
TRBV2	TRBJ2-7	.	CASSVFRDRTSYEQYF
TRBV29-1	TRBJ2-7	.	CSARGSGKSSYEQYF
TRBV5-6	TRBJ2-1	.	CASSHLVGEQFF
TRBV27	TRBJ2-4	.	CASRMTRWGSKNIQYF
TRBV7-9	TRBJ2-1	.	CASSGGSNEQFF
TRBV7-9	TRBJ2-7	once	CASSSTGGNYEQYF
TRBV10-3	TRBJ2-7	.	CAITDDYLSYEQYF
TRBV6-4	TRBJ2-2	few	CASSRDRSTGELFF
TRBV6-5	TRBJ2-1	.	CASSYSGQGQFF
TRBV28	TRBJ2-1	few	CASSQHLQAEQFF
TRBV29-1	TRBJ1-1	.	CSVPSGALKTEAFF
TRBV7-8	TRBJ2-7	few	CASSTEGYEQYF
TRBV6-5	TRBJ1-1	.	CASSTGQGSTEAFF
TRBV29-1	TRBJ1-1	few	CSVVGTGVGTEAFF
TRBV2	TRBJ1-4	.	CAIQGGGTNEKLFF
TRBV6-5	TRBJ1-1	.	CASRGRSEAFF
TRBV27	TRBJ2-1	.	CASSQGGHNEQFF
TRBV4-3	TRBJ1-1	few	CASSQDKWGASEAFF
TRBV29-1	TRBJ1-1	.	CSVDKRTEAFF
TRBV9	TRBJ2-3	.	CASSASGSVTDTQYF
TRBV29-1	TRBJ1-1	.	CSVLPNTEAFF
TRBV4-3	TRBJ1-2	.	CASSQELGGGGYGYTF
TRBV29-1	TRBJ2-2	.	CSVADSRAGGLTGELFF
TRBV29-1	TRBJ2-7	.	CSVEPGQGRYEQYF
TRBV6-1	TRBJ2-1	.	CASSEGTGDGSSYNEQFF
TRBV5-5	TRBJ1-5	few	CASSLASNQPQHF
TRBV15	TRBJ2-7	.	CATRGNSYEQYF
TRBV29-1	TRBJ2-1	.	CSVDPTGGGDNEQFF
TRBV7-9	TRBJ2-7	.	CASSSSSYEQYF
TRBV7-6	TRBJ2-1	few	CASSPKGLAGVINEQFF
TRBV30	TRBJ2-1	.	CAWGGGEQFF
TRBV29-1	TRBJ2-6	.	CSVKGEEGANVLTF
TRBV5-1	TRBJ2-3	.	CASSAAGGPDTQYF
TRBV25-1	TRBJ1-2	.	CASSGGINYGYTF
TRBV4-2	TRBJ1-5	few	CASSLEGGQGARQPQHF
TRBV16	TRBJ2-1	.	CASSEGDINEQFF
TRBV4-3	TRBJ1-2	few	CASSQGEGSYGYTF
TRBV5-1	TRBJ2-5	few	CASSLVETQYF
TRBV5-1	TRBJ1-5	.	CASNLTQLLWSVGPNRRQPQHF
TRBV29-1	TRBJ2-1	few	CSVRTRSNEQFF
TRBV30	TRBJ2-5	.	CAWSLTSGEAQYF
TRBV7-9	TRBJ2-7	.	CASSFRDRNEQYF
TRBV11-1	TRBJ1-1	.	CASSLADFRGDGTEAFF
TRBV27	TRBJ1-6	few	CASSDKRSYNSPLHF
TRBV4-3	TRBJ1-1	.	CASSQSRVGNTEAFF
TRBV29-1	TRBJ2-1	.	CSVEALTSGGASEYFEQFF
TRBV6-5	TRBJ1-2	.	CASSEDKNYGYTF
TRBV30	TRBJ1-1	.	CACGTEAFF
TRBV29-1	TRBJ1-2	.	CSVEEGEGYTF
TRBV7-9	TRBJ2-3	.	CASSLIQVRTDTQYF
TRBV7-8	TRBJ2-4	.	CASSSRTGQNIQYF
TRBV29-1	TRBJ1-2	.	CSVSGTPPNYGYTF
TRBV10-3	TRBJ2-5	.	CAISEPTWNQETQYF